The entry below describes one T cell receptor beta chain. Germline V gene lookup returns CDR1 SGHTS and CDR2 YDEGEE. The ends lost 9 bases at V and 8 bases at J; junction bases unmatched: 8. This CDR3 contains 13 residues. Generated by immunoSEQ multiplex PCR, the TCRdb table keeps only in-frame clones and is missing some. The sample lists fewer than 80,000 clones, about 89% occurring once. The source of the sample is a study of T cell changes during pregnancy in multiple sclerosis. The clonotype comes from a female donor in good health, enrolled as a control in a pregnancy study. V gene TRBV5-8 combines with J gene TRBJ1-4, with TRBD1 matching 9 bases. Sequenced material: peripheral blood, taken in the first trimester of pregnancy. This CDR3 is CATPGQGVEKLFF. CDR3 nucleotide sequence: TGTGCCACCCCGGGACAGGGAGTCGAAAAACTGTTTTTT.